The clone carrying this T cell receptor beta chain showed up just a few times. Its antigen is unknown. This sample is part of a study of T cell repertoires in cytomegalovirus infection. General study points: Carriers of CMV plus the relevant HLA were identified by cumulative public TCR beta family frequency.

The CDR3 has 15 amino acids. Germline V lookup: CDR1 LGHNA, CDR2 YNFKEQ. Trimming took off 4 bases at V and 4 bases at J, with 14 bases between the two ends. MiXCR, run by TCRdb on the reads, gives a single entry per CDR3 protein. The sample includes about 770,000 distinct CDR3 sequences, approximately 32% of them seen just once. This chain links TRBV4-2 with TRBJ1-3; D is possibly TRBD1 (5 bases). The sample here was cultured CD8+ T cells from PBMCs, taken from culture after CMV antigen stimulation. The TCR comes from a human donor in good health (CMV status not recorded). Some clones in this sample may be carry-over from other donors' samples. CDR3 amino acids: CASSPGAGSGNTIYF. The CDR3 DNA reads TGTGCCAGCAGCCCCGGAGCAGGGTCCGGAAACACCATATATTTT.